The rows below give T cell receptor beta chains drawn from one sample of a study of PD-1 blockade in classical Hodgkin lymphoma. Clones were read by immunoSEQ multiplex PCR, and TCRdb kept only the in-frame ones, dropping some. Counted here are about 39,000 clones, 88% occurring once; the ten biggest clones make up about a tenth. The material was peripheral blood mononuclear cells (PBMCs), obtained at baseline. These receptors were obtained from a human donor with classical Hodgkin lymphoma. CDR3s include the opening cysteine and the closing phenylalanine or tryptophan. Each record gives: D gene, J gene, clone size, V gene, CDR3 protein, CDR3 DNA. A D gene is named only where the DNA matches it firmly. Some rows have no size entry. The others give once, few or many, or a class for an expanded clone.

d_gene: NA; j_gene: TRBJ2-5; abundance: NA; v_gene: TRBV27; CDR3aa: CASSLIAGETQYF; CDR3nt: TGTGCCAGCAGTTTAATCGCGGGGGAGACCCAGTACTTC
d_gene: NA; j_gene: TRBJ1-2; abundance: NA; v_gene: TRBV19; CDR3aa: CASSIDLSRNYGYTF; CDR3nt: TGTGCCAGTAGTATAGATTTAAGCAGAAACTATGGCTACACCTTC
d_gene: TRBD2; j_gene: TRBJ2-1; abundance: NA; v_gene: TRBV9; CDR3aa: CASSAPGTSSYNEQFF; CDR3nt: TGTGCCAGCAGCGCTCCCGGGACTAGCTCCTACAATGAGCAGTTCTTC
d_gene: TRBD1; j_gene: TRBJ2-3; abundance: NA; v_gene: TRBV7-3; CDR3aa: CASSISGGIADTQYF; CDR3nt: TGTGCCAGCAGCATATCAGGGGGCATAGCAGATACGCAGTATTTT
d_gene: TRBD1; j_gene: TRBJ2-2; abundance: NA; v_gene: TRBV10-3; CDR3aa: CASRDRGPPANTGELFF; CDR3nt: TGTGCCAGCCGGGACAGGGGTCCCCCCGCGAACACCGGGGAGCTGTTTTTT
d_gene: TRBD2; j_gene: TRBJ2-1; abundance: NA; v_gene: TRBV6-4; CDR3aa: CASSERGDYNEQFF; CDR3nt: TGTGCCAGCAGTGAACGGGGGGACTACAATGAGCAGTTCTTC
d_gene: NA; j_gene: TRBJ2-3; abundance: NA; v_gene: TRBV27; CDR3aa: CASSLSGFGDTQYF; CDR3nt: TGTGCCAGCAGTTTATCAGGGTTCGGGGATACGCAGTATTTT
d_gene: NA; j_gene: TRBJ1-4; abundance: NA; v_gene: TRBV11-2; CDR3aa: CASSPGGGRPEKLFF; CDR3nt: TGTGCCAGCAGTCCCGGGGGAGGGCGACCTGAAAAACTGTTTTTT
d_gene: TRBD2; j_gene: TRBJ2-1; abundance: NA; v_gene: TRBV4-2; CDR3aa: CASSQELAGGPKGNEQFF; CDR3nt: TGTGCCAGCAGCCAGGAGTTAGCGGGGGGGCCTAAAGGGAATGAGCAGTTCTTC
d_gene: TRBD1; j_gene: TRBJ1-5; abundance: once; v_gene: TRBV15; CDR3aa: CATRTDQDRVFRRPQHF; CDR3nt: TGTGCCACCAGAACAGATCAGGACAGGGTATTCAGGAGGCCCCAGCATTTT
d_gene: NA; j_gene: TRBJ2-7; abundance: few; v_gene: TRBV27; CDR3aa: CASSPQGQQQYF; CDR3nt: TGTGCCAGCAGTCCCCAGGGTCAACAGCAGTACTTC
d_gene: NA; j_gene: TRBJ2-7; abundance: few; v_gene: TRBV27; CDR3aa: CASRRTTYEQYF; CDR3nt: TGTGCCAGCAGACGGACTACCTACGAGCAGTACTTC
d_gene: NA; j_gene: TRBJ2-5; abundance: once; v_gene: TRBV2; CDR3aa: CASSEALQGKVETQYF; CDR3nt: TGTGCCAGCAGTGAAGCGCTTCAGGGGAAGGTGGAGACCCAGTACTTC
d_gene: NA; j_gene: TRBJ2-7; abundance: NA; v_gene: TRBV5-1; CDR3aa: CASSLGLVGTYEQYF; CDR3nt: TGCGCCAGCAGCTTGGGACTAGTGGGTACCTACGAGCAGTACTTC
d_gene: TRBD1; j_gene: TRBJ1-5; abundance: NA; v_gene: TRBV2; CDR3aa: CASSDWDSRQPQHF; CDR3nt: TGTGCCAGCAGTGATTGGGACAGTCGCCAGCCCCAGCATTTT
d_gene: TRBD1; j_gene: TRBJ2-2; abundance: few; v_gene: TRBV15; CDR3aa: CATSTGQGGTGELFF; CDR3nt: TGTGCCACCAGCACTGGACAGGGAGGCACCGGGGAGCTGTTTTTT
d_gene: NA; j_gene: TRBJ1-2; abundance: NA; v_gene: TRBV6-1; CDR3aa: CASSEGSGRVRYGYTF; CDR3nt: TGTGCCAGCAGTGAAGGGTCAGGGAGGGTTCGGTATGGCTACACCTTC
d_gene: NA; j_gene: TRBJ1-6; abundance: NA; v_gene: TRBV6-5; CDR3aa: CASSARRTRGSPLHF; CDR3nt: TGTGCCAGCAGTGCAAGACGGACCCGCGGTTCACCCCTCCACTTT
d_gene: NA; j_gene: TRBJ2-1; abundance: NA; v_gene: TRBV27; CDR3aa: CASSLGVANEQFF; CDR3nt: TGTGCCAGCAGTTTGGGAGTGGCTAATGAGCAGTTCTTC
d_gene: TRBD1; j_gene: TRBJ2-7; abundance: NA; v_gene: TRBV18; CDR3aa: CASSPNRGTYEQYF; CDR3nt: TGTGCCAGCTCACCGAACAGGGGTACCTACGAGCAGTACTTC
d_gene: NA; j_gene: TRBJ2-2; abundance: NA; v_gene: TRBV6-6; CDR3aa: CASSPTGNTGELFF; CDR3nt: TGTGCCAGCAGCCCTACAGGGAACACCGGGGAGCTGTTTTTT
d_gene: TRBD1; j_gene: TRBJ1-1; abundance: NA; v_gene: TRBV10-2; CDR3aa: CASTGGGTEAFF; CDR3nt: TGCGCCAGTACAGGGGGCGGCACTGAAGCTTTCTTT
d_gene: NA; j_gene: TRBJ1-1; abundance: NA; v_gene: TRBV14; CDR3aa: CASTFSANTEAFF; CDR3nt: TGTGCCAGCACCTTTTCAGCGAACACTGAAGCTTTCTTT
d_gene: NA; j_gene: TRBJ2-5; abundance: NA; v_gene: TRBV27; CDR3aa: CASSLSGWGKEGLETQYF; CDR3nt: TGTGCCAGCAGTTTATCCGGTTGGGGTAAGGAGGGATTGGAGACCCAGTACTTC
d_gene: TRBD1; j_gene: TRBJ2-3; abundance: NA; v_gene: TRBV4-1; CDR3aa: CASSQVWGQPTDTQYF; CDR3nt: TGCGCCAGCAGCCAAGTGTGGGGACAGCCAACAGATACGCAGTATTTT
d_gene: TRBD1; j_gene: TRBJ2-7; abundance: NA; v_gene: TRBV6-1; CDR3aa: CASRPGQGVSYEQYF; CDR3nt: TGTGCCAGCAGACCCGGACAGGGGGTCTCCTACGAGCAGTACTTC
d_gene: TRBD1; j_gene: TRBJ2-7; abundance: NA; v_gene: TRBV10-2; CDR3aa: CASSESGTGAYEQYF; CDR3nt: TGCGCCAGCAGTGAGTCAGGGACAGGGGCCTACGAGCAGTACTTC
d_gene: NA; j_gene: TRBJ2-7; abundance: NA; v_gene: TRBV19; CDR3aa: CASSMAVRGYEQYF; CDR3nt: TGTGCCAGTAGTATGGCAGTCAGGGGCTACGAGCAGTACTTC
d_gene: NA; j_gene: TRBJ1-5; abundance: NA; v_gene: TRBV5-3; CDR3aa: CARSFWEARHF; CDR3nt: TGTGCCAGAAGCTTCTGGGAGGCTAGGCATTTT
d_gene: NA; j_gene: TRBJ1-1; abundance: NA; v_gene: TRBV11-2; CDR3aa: CASSLMTGTEAFF; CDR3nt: TGTGCCAGCAGCTTAATGACAGGCACTGAAGCTTTCTTT
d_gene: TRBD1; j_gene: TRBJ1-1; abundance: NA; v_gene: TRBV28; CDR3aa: CASSLSTGGLWENTEAFF; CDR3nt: TGTGCCAGCAGTTTAAGCACAGGGGGCCTCTGGGAGAACACTGAAGCTTTCTTT
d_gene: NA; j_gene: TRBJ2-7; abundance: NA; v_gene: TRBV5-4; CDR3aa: CASSLGDLTYEQYF; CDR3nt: TGTGCCAGCAGCTTGGGGGACTTGACCTACGAGCAGTACTTC
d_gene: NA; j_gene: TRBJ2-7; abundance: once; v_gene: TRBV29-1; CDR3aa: CSVAWTDSYEQYF; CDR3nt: TGCAGCGTTGCCTGGACGGATTCCTACGAGCAGTACTTC
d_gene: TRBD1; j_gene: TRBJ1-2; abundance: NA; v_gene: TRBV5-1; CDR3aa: CASSSRGQTFGGYTF; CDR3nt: TGCGCCAGCAGCTCCCGGGGACAGACTTTTGGTGGCTACACCTTC
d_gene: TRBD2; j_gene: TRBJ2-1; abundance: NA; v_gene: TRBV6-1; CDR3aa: CASSAGAGGQFF; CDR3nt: TGTGCCAGCAGCGCAGGGGCGGGAGGGCAGTTCTTC
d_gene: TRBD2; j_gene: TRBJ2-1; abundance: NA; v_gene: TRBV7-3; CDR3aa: CASSLIAGVVAEQFF; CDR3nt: TGTGCCAGCAGCTTAATAGCGGGGGTGGTAGCTGAGCAGTTCTTC
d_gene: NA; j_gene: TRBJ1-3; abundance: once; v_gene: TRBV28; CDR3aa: CASSQMVISGNTIYF; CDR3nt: TGTGCCAGCAGTCAAATGGTGATCTCTGGAAACACCATATATTTT
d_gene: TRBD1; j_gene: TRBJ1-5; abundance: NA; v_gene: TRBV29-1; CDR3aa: CSAGGTALQPQHF; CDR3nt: TGCAGCGCCGGTGGGACAGCCTTGCAGCCCCAGCATTTT
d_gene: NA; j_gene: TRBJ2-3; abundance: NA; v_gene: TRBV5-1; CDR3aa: CASSSQGWADTQYF; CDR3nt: TGCGCCAGCAGTTCTCAGGGGTGGGCAGATACGCAGTATTTT
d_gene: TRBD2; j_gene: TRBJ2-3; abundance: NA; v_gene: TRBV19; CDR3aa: CASTPRVAGGLGTDTQYF; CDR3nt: TGTGCCAGTACCCCTCGGGTAGCGGGGGGGCTTGGCACAGATACGCAGTATTTT
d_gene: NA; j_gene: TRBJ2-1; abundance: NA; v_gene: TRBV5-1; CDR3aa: CASSFSGLNEQFF; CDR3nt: TGCGCCAGCAGCTTCTCAGGGCTCAATGAGCAGTTCTTC
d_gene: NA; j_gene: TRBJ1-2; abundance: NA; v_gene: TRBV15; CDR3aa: CATSRDINYGYTF; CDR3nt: TGTGCCACCAGCAGAGATATTAACTATGGCTACACCTTC
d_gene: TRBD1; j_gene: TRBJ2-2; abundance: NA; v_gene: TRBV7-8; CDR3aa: CASRHRGRDPGELFF; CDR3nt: TGTGCCAGCAGACACAGGGGCCGGGATCCCGGGGAGCTGTTTTTT